The clone carrying this TCR beta chain has a count of ten or more. Its antigen is still unknown. TCR beta CDR3 regions were amplified from RNA. The HTBI primer set was used in a first-round RT-PCR of the TCR CDR3. TCRdb re-called the multiplex PCR reads with MiXCR, one entry per CDR3 protein. The sample holds 360,000 or so distinct CDR3 sequences; around 18% are singletons and the top ten take 15% to 17%. The germline CDR1 and CDR2 sequences are SGHRS and YFSETQ. Germline trimming cut 5 bases from V and 5 bases from J; bases unmatched to any gene: 5. This CDR3 is built from 13 residues. This sample was taken from a study of T cells in Graves' hyperthyroidism and ophthalmopathy. Notes on the study in general: Most expanded thyroid clonotypes above 0.001 recurred in blood.

The V call is TRBV5-1, the J call TRBJ1-2; 8 bases are shared with TRBD1. This clonotype was obtained from a woman between 40 and 55 years old with Graves' ophthalmopathy. The sequencing sample was made of blood. The CDR3 reads CASSTDREYGYTF. As DNA, the CDR3 is TGCGCCAGCAGTACGGACAGGGAGTATGGCTACACCTTC. The variable domain in full, with the rest retrieved from reference TRBV5-1 and TRBJ1-2, is KAGVTQTPRYLIKTRGQQVTLSCSPISGHRSVSWYQQTPGQGLQFLFEYFSETQRNKGNFPGRFSGRQFSNSRSEMNVSTLELGDSALYLCASSTDREYGYTFGSGTRLTVV.